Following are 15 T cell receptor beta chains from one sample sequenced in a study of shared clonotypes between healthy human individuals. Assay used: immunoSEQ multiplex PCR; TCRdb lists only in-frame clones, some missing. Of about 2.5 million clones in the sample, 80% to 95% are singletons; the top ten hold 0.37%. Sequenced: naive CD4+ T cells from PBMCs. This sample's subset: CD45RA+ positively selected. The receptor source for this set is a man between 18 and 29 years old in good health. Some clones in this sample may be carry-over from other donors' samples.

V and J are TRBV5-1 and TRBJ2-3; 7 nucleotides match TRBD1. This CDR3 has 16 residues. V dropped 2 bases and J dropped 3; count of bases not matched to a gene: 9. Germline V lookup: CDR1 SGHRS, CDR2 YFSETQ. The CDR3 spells CASSLTRQGRTDTQYF. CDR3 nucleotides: TGCGCCAGCAGCTTAACACGACAGGGTAGGACAGATACGCAGTATTTT. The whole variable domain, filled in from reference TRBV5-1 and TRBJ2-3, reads KAGVTQTPRYLIKTRGQQVTLSCSPISGHRSVSWYQQTPGQGLQFLFEYFSETQRNKGNFPGRFSGRQFSNSRSEMNVSTLELGDSALYLCASSLTRQGRTDTQYFGPGTRLTVL.

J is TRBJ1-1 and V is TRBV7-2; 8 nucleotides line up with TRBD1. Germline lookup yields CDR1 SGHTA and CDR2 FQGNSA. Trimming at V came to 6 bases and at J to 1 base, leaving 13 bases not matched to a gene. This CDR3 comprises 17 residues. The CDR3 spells CASSNRNSGQGNTEAFF. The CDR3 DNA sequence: TGTGCCAGCAGTAACAGAAACTCCGGACAGGGGAACACTGAAGCTTTCTTT.

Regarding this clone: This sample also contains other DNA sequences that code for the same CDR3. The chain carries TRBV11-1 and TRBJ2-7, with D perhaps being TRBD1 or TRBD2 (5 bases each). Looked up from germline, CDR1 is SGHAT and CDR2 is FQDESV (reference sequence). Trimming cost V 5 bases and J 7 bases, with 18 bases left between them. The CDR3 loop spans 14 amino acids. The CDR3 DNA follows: TGTGCCAGCAGCCTAGACGGGGCCAAGGGGGAGCAGTACTTC. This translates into CASSLDGAKGEQYF.

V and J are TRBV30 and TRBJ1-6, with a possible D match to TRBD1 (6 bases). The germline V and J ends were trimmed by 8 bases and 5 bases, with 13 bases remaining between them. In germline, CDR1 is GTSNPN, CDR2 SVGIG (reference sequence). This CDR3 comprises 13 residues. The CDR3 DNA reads TGTGCCATCGGACAGAGAAATAATTCACCCCTCCACTTT. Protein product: CAIGQRNNSPLHF.

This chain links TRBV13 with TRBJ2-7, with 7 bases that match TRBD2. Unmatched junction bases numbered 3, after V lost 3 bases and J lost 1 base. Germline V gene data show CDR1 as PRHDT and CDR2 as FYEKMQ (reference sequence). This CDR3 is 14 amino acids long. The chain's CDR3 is CASSFGGRSYEQYF. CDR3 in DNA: TGTGCCAGCAGCTTCGGCGGGAGATCCTACGAGCAGTACTTC.

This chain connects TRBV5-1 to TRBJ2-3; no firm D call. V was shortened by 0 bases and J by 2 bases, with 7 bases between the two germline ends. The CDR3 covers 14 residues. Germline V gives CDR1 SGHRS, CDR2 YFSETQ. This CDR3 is CASSLVGYTDTQYF. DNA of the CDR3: TGCGCCAGCAGCTTGGTGGGGTACACAGATACGCAGTATTTT. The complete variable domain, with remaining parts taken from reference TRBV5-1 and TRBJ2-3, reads KAGVTQTPRYLIKTRGQQVTLSCSPISGHRSVSWYQQTPGQGLQFLFEYFSETQRNKGNFPGRFSGRQFSNSRSEMNVSTLELGDSALYLCASSLVGYTDTQYFGPGTRLTVL.

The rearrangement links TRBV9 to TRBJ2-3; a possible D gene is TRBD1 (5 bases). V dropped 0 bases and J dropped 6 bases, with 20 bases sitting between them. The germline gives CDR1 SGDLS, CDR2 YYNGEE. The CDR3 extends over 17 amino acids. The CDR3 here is CASSVDLGQGIWDTQYF. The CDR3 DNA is TGTGCCAGCAGCGTAGACTTGGGCCAGGGAATTTGGGATACGCAGTATTTT.

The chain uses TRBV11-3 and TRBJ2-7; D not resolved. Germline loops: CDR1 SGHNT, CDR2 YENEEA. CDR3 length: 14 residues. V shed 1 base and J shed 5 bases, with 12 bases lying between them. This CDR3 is CASSLGAGSDEQYF. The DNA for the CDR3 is TGTGCCAGCAGCTTAGGGGCCGGGTCTGACGAGCAGTACTTC. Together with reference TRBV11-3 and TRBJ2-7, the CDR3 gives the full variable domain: EAGVVQSPRYKIIEKKQPVAFWCNPISGHNTLYWYLQNLGQGPELLIRYENEEAVDDSQLPKDRFSAERLKGVDSTLKIQPAELGDSAVYLCASSLGAGSDEQYFGPGTRLTVT.

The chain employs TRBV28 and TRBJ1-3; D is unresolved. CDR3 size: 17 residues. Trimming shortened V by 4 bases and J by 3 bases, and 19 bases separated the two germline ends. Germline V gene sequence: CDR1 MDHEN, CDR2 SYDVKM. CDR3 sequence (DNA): TGTGCCAGCAGTTCTCCACGCTCCCTCTCTCGTGGAAACACCATATATTTT. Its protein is CASSSPRSLSRGNTIYF.

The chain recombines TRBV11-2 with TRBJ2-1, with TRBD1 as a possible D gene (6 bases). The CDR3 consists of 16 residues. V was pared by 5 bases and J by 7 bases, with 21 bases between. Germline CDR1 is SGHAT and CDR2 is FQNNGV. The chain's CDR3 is CASSTFIRGRRNEQFF. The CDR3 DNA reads TGTGCCAGCAGCACATTCATAAGGGGGAGACGGAATGAGCAGTTCTTC.

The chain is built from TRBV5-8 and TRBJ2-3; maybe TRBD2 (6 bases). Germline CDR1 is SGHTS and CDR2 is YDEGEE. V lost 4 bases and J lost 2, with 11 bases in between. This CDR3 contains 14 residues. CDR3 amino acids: CASSPGVSTDTQYF. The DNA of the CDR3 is TGTGCCAGCAGCCCGGGGGTTTCCACAGATACGCAGTATTTT.

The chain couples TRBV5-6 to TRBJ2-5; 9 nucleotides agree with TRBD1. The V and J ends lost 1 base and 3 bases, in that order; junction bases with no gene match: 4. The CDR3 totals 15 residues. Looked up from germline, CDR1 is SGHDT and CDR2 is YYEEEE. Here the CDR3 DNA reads TGTGCCAGCAGCTTGACCGGGACAGGGAAAGAGACCCAGTACTTC. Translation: CASSLTGTGKETQYF.

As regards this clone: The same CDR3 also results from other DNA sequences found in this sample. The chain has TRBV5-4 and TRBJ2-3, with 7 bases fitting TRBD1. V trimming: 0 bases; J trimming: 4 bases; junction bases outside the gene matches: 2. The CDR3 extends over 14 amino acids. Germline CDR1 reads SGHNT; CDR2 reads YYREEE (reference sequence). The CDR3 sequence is CASSLGQGADTQYF. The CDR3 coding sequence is TGTGCCAGCAGCTTGGGACAGGGCGCAGATACGCAGTATTTT.

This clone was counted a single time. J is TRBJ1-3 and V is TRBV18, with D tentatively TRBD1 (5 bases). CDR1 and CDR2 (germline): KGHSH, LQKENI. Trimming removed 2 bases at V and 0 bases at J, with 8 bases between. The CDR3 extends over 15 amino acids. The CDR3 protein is CASSPRQSSGNTIYF. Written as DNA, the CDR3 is TGTGCCAGCTCACCAAGACAGAGCTCTGGAAACACCATATATTTT.

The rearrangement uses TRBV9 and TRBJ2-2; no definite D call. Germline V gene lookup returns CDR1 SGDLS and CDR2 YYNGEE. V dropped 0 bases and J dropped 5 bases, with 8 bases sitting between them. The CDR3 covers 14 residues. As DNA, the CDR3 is TGTGCCAGCAGCGTAGCCATCCAGACCGGGGAGCTGTTTTTT. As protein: CASSVAIQTGELFF. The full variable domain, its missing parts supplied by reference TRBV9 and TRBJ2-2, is DSGVTQTPKHLITATGQRVTLRCSPRSGDLSVYWYQQSLDQGLQFLIQYYNGEERAKGNILERFSAQQFPDLHSELNLSSLELGDSALYFCASSVAIQTGELFFGEGSRLTVL.